Below are 16 T cell receptor beta chains sequenced from a single sample in a study of vaccination and CD4 T cells after COVID-19. The Oncomine TCR Beta short-read assay was applied to DNA of cultured CD4+ T cells. TCRdb redid the calling of the PCR reads with MiXCR, one entry per CDR3 protein. The sample carries 7,000 to 8,500 distinct CDR3 sequences, approximately 40% recorded once. For these receptors, no antigen is known. Treatment defined: roughly ten-day PBMC culture with coronavirus spike peptide pools or control peptides (ViraFEST assay). From the unexposed donor, CD4+ T cells were collected ahead of the COVID-19 pandemic (2011-2018). The sample was CD4+ T cells from blood, cultured in vitro. The receptor set was obtained from a human donor in good health.

Only a few counts were recorded for this clonotype. CDR3 DNA sequence: TGCAGTGCTAGCGGACAAACCCAAGAGACCCAGTACTTC. This translates into CSASGQTQETQYF. The chain is built from TRBV20-1 and TRBJ2-5, with D possibly TRBD1 on 5 matching bases. V shed 3 bases and J shed 1 base, with 9 bases lying between them. The CDR3 spans 13 residues. CDR1 is DFQATT and CDR2 is SNEGSKA in the germline V gene (reference sequence).

The V and J genes are TRBV19 and TRBJ1-2; no firm D call. CDR1 LNHDA and CDR2 SQIVND come from the germline V gene (reference sequence). This CDR3 contains 13 residues. Trimming removed 6 bases from V and 4 bases from J, with 12 bases in between. CDR3 nucleotide sequence: TGTGCCAGTAGGGGAGAACGTGTCTATGGCTACACCTTC. It encodes CASRGERVYGYTF.

The J gene is TRBJ2-1, the V gene TRBV5-8, with 8 bases aligning to TRBD2. This CDR3 spans 17 amino acids. Germline V gives CDR1 SGHTS, CDR2 YDEGEE. With 4 bases clipped from V and 4 bases from J, the junction kept 13 bases outside the gene matches. The CDR3 coding sequence is TGTGCCAGCAGCCTTTGGGGGAGTAGCGGGGCTTACAATGAGCAGTTCTTC. Its translation: CASSLWGSSGAYNEQFF.

This clonotype has more than one count but fewer than ten. The J gene is TRBJ1-2, the V gene TRBV30, with 8 bases matching TRBD1. Germline V lookup: CDR1 GTSNPN, CDR2 SVGIG (reference sequence). V dropped 5 bases and J dropped 4; count of bases not matched to a gene: 3. The CDR3 contains 12 residues. CDR3 coding DNA: TGTGCCTGGTCTGGACAGGGCTATGGCTACACCTTC. Translated: CAWSGQGYGYTF.

This chain connects TRBV27 to TRBJ2-3; D is possibly TRBD1 (6 bases). Trimming pared 5 bases from V and 1 base from J, leaving 16 bases between. The germline CDR1 and CDR2 sequences are MNHEY and SMNVEV (reference sequence). The CDR3 runs 16 residues. The CDR3 here is CASSMTGRLGTDTQYF. DNA of the CDR3: TGTGCCAGCAGTATGACAGGCCGGCTCGGCACAGATACGCAGTATTTT.

V usage is TRBV30 and J usage is TRBJ1-5; 8 nucleotides align to TRBD1. Trimming took 3 bases from V and 10 from J; bases not matched to a gene: 5. CDR1 and CDR2 (germline): GTSNPN, SVGIG (reference sequence). This CDR3 has 12 residues. The CDR3 protein is CAWRFTGGPQHF. CDR3 nucleotide sequence: TGTGCCTGGAGGTTTACAGGGGGTCCCCAGCATTTT.

J is TRBJ2-1 and V is TRBV7-8, with 10 bases that match TRBD1. Germline assignment: CDR1 SGHVS and CDR2 FQNEAQ. The J segment lost 6 bases and the V segment lost 5 bases, leaving 10 bases of the junction unmatched. The CDR3 is made up of 16 amino acids. CDR3 in amino acids: CASSPSGTGVFNEQFF. For the CDR3, the DNA is TGTGCCAGCAGCCCATCCGGGACAGGGGTTTTCAATGAGCAGTTCTTC. Complete variable domain (other parts from reference TRBV7-8 and TRBJ2-1): GAGVSQSPRYKVAKRGQDVALRCDPISGHVSLFWYQQALGQGPEFLTYFQNEAQLDKSGLPSDRFFAERPEGSVSTLKIQRTQQEDSAVYLCASSPSGTGVFNEQFFGPGTRLTVL.

This chain links TRBV5-5 with TRBJ1-2, with D uncertain. The CDR3 is 12 residues long. Deletions cut 3 bases from V and 6 bases from J, with 9 bases between. CDR1 and CDR2 (germline): SGHKS, YYEKEE (reference sequence). The chain's CDR3 is CASSWLGDGYTF. CDR3 nucleotide sequence: TGTGCCAGCAGCTGGCTCGGGGATGGCTACACCTTC.

This clonotype has a handful of counts. The DNA of the CDR3 is TGTGCCAGCAGTGGACAGGGGGCCTTCTATGGCTACACCTTC. As protein: CASSGQGAFYGYTF. V and J are TRBV2 and TRBJ1-2; TRBD1 aligns across 10 bases. The CDR3 sequence is 14 residues long. Germline lookup yields CDR1 SNHLY and CDR2 FYNNEI. V shed 4 bases, J shed 4 bases, and the junction held 3 bases outside the gene matches.

This clonotype was observed a handful of times. The chain employs TRBV2 and TRBJ2-5, with D maybe TRBD1 (5 bases). CDR3 size: 13 residues. Trimming removed 2 bases from V and 7 bases from J, with 11 bases in between. Per germline, CDR1 SNHLY and CDR2 FYNNEI. CDR3 sequence reads: CASSERVTGTQYF. DNA of the CDR3: TGTGCCAGCAGTGAACGAGTTACAGGGACCCAGTACTTC.

This clonotype was observed a handful of times. The chain is built from TRBV11-3 and TRBJ1-1; no clear D gene. The CDR3 covers 13 residues. Trimming took 4 bases from V and 4 from J, leaving 10 bases between them. Per the germline V gene, CDR1 is SGHNT and CDR2 is YENEEA. CDR3 amino acids: CASSSREGTEAFF. As DNA, the CDR3 is TGTGCCAGCAGCTCGAGGGAGGGCACTGAAGCTTTCTTT.

This clonotype was seen more than once but under ten times. The V gene is TRBV7-8, the J gene TRBJ2-2; TRBD1 or TRBD2 may be the D gene (5 bases each). From germline, CDR1 is SGHVS and CDR2 FQNEAQ. V was trimmed by 1 base and J by 4 bases, leaving 10 bases between them. This CDR3 is 15 amino acids long. CDR3 loop: CASSLGAGSTGELFF. The DNA of the CDR3 is TGTGCCAGCAGCTTAGGGGCAGGGAGCACCGGGGAGCTGTTTTTT.

This clonotype was seen a handful of times. The gene calls are TRBV16 and TRBJ1-5, with 10 bases identical to TRBD1. With V trimmed by 5 bases and J by 5 bases, 3 bases remained unmatched. Germline V gives CDR1 KGHSY, CDR2 FQNENV. The CDR3 runs 14 residues. CDR3 amino acids: CASSDGTGDQPQHF. CDR3 sequence (DNA): TGTGCCAGCAGCGACGGGACAGGGGATCAGCCCCAGCATTTT.

This rearrangement joins TRBV20-1 to TRBJ1-5, with TRBD1 matching 10 bases. The CDR3 totals 16 residues. Germline-derived CDR1 and CDR2 are DFQATT and SNEGSKA (reference sequence). J lost 5 bases, V lost 1 base, and 8 bases had no gene match. DNA of the CDR3: TGCAGTGCTAGAGCCTCGGGACAGGGGAGCGATCAGCCCCAGCATTTT. Amino acid sequence: CSARASGQGSDQPQHF.

The V and J genes are TRBV6-5 and TRBJ1-6; no definite D call. Germline V gene data show CDR1 as MNHEY and CDR2 as SVGAGI. Between the trimmed V and J ends, which lost 2 bases and 8 bases, there was a span of 10 bases. The CDR3 has 14 residues. Written as DNA, the CDR3 is TGTGCCAGCAGTTACGCTCAAAGGCATTCACCCCTCCACTTT. Encoded protein: CASSYAQRHSPLHF.

The V gene is TRBV19, the J gene TRBJ2-3; no clear D gene. Trimming removed 3 bases at V and 5 bases at J, with 3 bases between. CDR3 length: 11 residues. Per germline, CDR1 LNHDA and CDR2 SQIVND (reference sequence). The chain's CDR3 is CASSMRDTQYF. The CDR3 coding sequence is TGTGCCAGTAGTATGAGAGATACGCAGTATTTT.